These 26 T cell receptor beta chains share one sample of origin, sequenced in a study of early T cells in non-severe SARS-CoV-2 infection. TCRdb processed the 5' RACE reads anew with MiXCR; each CDR3 protein has one entry. The sample carries 65,000 to 95,000 distinct CDR3 sequences, 8.5% to 10% recorded once. The sequencing input was whole blood. All receptors come from an adult who was a healthcare worker with PCR-confirmed SARS-CoV-2 infection or an uninfected control (not recorded which).

This clonotype has a count of ten or more. This chain links TRBV7-2 with TRBJ2-3; 7 nucleotides align to TRBD2. The trim removed 7 bases at V and 4 bases at J, leaving 8 bases unmatched. Germline V lookup: CDR1 SGHTA, CDR2 FQGNSA. This CDR3 is 14 amino acids long. CDR3 protein: CASKLAPLADTQYF. The CDR3 region has the DNA TGTGCCAGCAAACTAGCGCCCCTCGCAGATACGCAGTATTTT.

This clonotype came up many times. This chain uses TRBV24-1 with TRBJ1-5; TRBD1 matches 7 bases. The germline V gene encodes CDR1 KGHDR and CDR2 SFDVKD. V lost 4 bases to trimming and J lost 6 bases; unmatched junction nucleotides: 8. This CDR3 is 15 amino acids long. The CDR3 DNA follows: TGTGCCACCAGTGACACCGGGACAGAATTTCAGCCCCAGCATTTT. The encoded protein is CATSDTGTEFQPQHF.

This clonotype has only a few counts. V gene TRBV7-8 combines with J gene TRBJ2-5; no reliable D call. In germline, CDR1 is SGHVS, CDR2 FQNEAQ. This CDR3 comprises 14 residues. Trimming shortened V by 5 bases and J by 5 bases, and 15 bases separated the two germline ends. The chain's CDR3 is CASSLGHLRETQYF. CDR3 nucleotides: TGTGCCAGCAGCCTAGGGCACCTTCGGGAGACCCAGTACTTC.

A few counts support this clonotype. The chain couples TRBV6-2 or TRBV6-3 to TRBJ2-2, with a weak D call TRBD1 (5 bases). Trimming removed 0 bases from V and 4 bases from J, with 6 bases in between. The germline gives CDR1 MNHEY, CDR2 SVGEGT. The CDR3 length is 14 residues. CDR3 residues: CASSYSTVTGELFF. DNA for the CDR3: TGTGCCAGCAGTTACTCGACAGTCACCGGGGAGCTGTTTTTT.

The V gene is TRBV6-2 or TRBV6-3, the J gene TRBJ2-3; 9 nucleotides align to TRBD2. Trimming cost V 5 bases and J 2 bases; bases outside gene matches: 5. The CDR3 runs 15 residues. Looked up from germline, CDR1 is MNHEY and CDR2 is SVGEGT. The CDR3 is CASSQGTSSTDTQYF. The CDR3, as DNA: TGTGCCAGCAGTCAGGGGACTAGCTCCACAGATACGCAGTATTTT.

Only a few counts were recorded for this clonotype. The V gene is TRBV29-1, the J gene TRBJ2-3, with 13 bases fitting TRBD2. V lost 8 bases and J lost 7; bases outside the gene matches: 9. Germline CDR1 is SQVTM and CDR2 is ANQGSEA. The CDR3 length is 14 residues. The CDR3 coding sequence is TGCAGCCCCCGGACTAGCGGGAGCTGGAATACGCAGTATTTT. Its protein product is CSPRTSGSWNTQYF.

There are many counts of this clonotype. This rearrangement joins TRBV7-9 to TRBJ2-7; 8 nucleotides agree with TRBD1. V gave up 5 bases and J gave up 5 bases; unmatched junction bases: 8. The CDR3 runs to 14 residues. Germline V gene data show CDR1 as SEHNR and CDR2 as FQNEAQ (reference sequence). The CDR3 is CASSQDREDHEQYF. CDR3 bases: TGTGCCAGCAGCCAGGACAGGGAGGACCACGAGCAGTACTTC.

The sample holds a few counts of this clonotype. V usage is TRBV2 and J usage is TRBJ2-3; TRBD1 matches 10 bases. Germline V CDR1 and CDR2: SNHLY, FYNNEI. V gave up 6 bases and J gave up 3 bases; unmatched junction bases: 6. The CDR3 has 15 residues. For the CDR3, the DNA is TGTGCCAGCAGATACGACAGGGGGCGGACAGATACGCAGTATTTT. As protein: CASRYDRGRTDTQYF.

This clonotype has only one observation. CDR3 nucleotide sequence: TGTGCCAGCAGCTTAGGGGCAGGGGACGAGCAGTACTTC. Its translation is CASSLGAGDEQYF. This sequence joins TRBV11-3 and TRBJ2-7; tentatively, D is TRBD1 (6 bases). Trimming removed 1 base from V and 5 bases from J, with 9 bases in between. Germline V gene data show CDR1 as SGHNT and CDR2 as YENEEA. There are 13 residues in the CDR3.

This clonotype showed up just a few times. The genes are TRBV28 and TRBJ2-7, with 9 bases aligning to TRBD2. The V gene end was trimmed by 5 bases and the J gene end by 4 bases; junction bases not matched to a gene: 15. Germline CDR1 reads MDHEN; CDR2 reads SYDVKM. The CDR3 extends over 17 amino acids. This CDR3 reads CASSDPKAGGLRYEQYF. The CDR3 bases are TGTGCCAGCAGTGACCCAAAGGCGGGAGGGCTGCGATACGAGCAGTACTTC.

The chain employs TRBV7-8 and TRBJ2-6; TRBD1 agrees at 7 bases. V was pared by 2 bases and J by 2 bases, with 12 bases of the junction left unmatched. CDR1 and CDR2 from the germline V gene are SGHVS and FQNEAQ. The CDR3 length is 19 residues. The CDR3 sequence is CASSLRPPGQGAGANVLTF. The CDR3 DNA sequence: TGTGCCAGCAGCTTACGTCCCCCGGGTCAGGGGGCTGGGGCCAACGTCCTGACTTTC.

This clonotype came up a few times. The chain combines TRBV7-2 with TRBJ2-1, with 12 bases lining up with TRBD2. The CDR3 consists of 17 residues. V gave up 1 base and J gave up 4 bases; unmatched junction bases: 5. The germline V gene encodes CDR1 SGHTA and CDR2 FQGNSA. For the CDR3, the DNA is TGTGCCAGCAGCTTAGGGACTAGCGGGGAATTTTACAATGAGCAGTTCTTC. Translating gives CASSLGTSGEFYNEQFF.

The table lists this clonotype with a few counts. The chain joins TRBV7-2 to TRBJ2-7; the D is unclear. The CDR3 is 12 amino acids. Trimming stripped 3 bases from V and 4 bases from J, with 7 bases between. Germline values: CDR1 SGHTA, CDR2 FQGNSA. The CDR3: CASSLAFYEQYF. DNA for the CDR3: TGTGCCAGCAGCTTGGCGTTTTACGAGCAGTACTTC. Full variable domain (outside the CDR3, taken from reference TRBV7-2 and TRBJ2-7): GAGVSQSPSNKVTEKGKDVELRCDPISGHTALYWYRQSLGQGLEFLIYFQGNSAPDKSGLPSDRFSAERTGGSVSTLTIQRTQQEDSAVYLCASSLAFYEQYFGPGTRLTVT.

V and J are TRBV3-1 and TRBJ2-4; D is undetermined. CDR1 LGHDT and CDR2 YNNKEL come from the germline V gene (reference sequence). The CDR3 totals 11 residues. V was trimmed by 8 bases and J by 6 bases, leaving 8 bases between them. Here the CDR3 reads CASGWGNIQYF. DNA for the CDR3: TGTGCCAGCGGGTGGGGAAACATTCAGTACTTC.

In this sample, this clonotype turned up a few times. The chain employs TRBV3-1 and TRBJ2-1; 14 bases are a match to TRBD2. The CDR3 covers 16 residues. Trimming at V came to 4 bases and at J to 7 bases, leaving 6 bases not matched to a gene. The germline V gene encodes CDR1 LGHDT and CDR2 YNNKEL (reference sequence). Written as DNA, the CDR3 is TGTGCCAGCAGCCTCGGGACTAGCGGGAGAAAGAATGAGCAGTTCTTC. Protein product: CASSLGTSGRKNEQFF.

This clonotype was observed many times. This CDR3 is CASSQGPSGGTSGEETQYF. CDR3 DNA sequence: TGTGCCAGCAGCCAGGGTCCCAGTGGGGGGACTAGCGGGGAAGAGACCCAGTACTTC. The chain recombines TRBV4-2 with TRBJ2-5, with TRBD2 matching over 13 bases. The CDR3 extends over 19 amino acids. Germline CDR1 and CDR2: LGHNA and YNFKEQ. The ends lost 3 bases at V and 3 bases at J; junction bases unmatched: 13.

The table lists this clonotype with a few counts. The gene calls are TRBV28 and TRBJ2-1; 7 nucleotides match TRBD2. J lost 1 base, V lost 10 bases, and 10 bases had no gene match. The CDR3 loop spans 15 amino acids. CDR1 and CDR2 (germline): MDHEN, SYDVKM. CDR3 protein: CATLLDSGSYNEQFF. Here the CDR3 DNA reads TGTGCCACCCTTTTAGATAGCGGGTCCTACAATGAGCAGTTCTTC.

The chain combines TRBV28 with TRBJ1-1; D not resolved. Between the trimmed V and J ends, which lost 4 bases and 3 bases, there was a span of 6 bases. The CDR3 length is 12 residues. Germline V gives CDR1 MDHEN, CDR2 SYDVKM. The CDR3 DNA reads as TGTGCCAGCAGTTCAGGCGACACTGAAGCTTTCTTT. Amino acids: CASSSGDTEAFF.

This rearrangement joins TRBV6-5 to TRBJ2-3; 7 bases are a match to TRBD1. In germline, CDR1 is MNHEY, CDR2 SVGAGI. Germline trimming cut 0 bases from V and 3 bases from J; bases unmatched to any gene: 3. The CDR3 contains 15 residues. The CDR3 loop is CASSYSPGGTDTQYF. Here the CDR3 DNA reads TGTGCCAGCAGTTACTCTCCAGGGGGAACAGATACGCAGTATTTT.

This clonotype was seen a few times. CDR3 DNA sequence: TGCGCCAGCAGCTTGGACGGGACTAGTATGATCTACGAGCAGTACTTC. Encoded protein: CASSLDGTSMIYEQYF. The V and J genes are TRBV5-1 and TRBJ2-7; 8 bases agree with TRBD2. V was clipped by 0 bases and J by 3 bases; unmatched bases: 8. Germline assignment: CDR1 SGHRS and CDR2 YFSETQ. The CDR3 has 16 residues. The complete variable domain, with remaining parts taken from reference TRBV5-1 and TRBJ2-7, reads KAGVTQTPRYLIKTRGQQVTLSCSPISGHRSVSWYQQTPGQGLQFLFEYFSETQRNKGNFPGRFSGRQFSNSRSEMNVSTLELGDSALYLCASSLDGTSMIYEQYFGPGTRLTVT.

The chain has TRBV5-6 and TRBJ2-6; D is undetermined. The CDR3 has 16 amino acids. Trimming cost V 0 bases and J 6 bases, with 13 bases left between them. Germline V gene lookup returns CDR1 SGHDT and CDR2 YYEEEE. CDR3 sequence (DNA): TGTGCCAGCAGCTTGGTATCACGTCCCGAGGCCAACGTCCTGACTTTC. Encoded protein: CASSLVSRPEANVLTF. The whole variable domain, remainder taken from reference TRBV5-6 and TRBJ2-6, is DAGVTQSPTHLIKTRGQQVTLRCSPKSGHDTVSWYQQALGQGPQFIFQYYEEEERQRGNFPDRFSGHQFPNYSSELNVNALLLGDSALYLCASSLVSRPEANVLTFGAGSRLTVL.

This clonotype has a count of ten or more. V usage is TRBV7-3 and J usage is TRBJ2-2, with D tentatively TRBD2 (6 bases). The CDR3 spans 14 residues. Germline V gene lookup returns CDR1 SGHTA and CDR2 FQGTGA. Trimming removed 6 bases from V and 6 bases from J, with 14 bases in between. The CDR3 loop is CASRGRRESGELFF. Here the CDR3 DNA reads TGTGCCAGCAGGGGCAGGAGGGAGTCCGGGGAGCTGTTTTTT.

On this clonotype: A much more abundant neighbour one base away suggests this may be a read error. V and J are TRBV7-3 and TRBJ2-1; no definite D call. Between the trimmed V and J ends, which lost 2 bases and 9 bases, there was a span of 8 bases. This CDR3 region has 12 residues. CDR1 and CDR2 from the germline V gene are SGHTA and FQGTGA. The CDR3 is CASSLPGSEQFF. The CDR3 DNA is TGTGCCAGCAGCTTACCAGGCAGTGAGCAGTTCTTC. Full variable domain (rest looked up from reference TRBV7-3 and TRBJ2-1): GAGVSQTPSNKVTEKGKYVELRCDPISGHTALYWYRQSLGQGPEFLIYFQGTGAADDSGLPNDRFFAVRPEGSVSTLKIQRTERGDSAVYLCASSLPGSEQFFGPGTRLTVL.

This clonotype was picked up many times. The chain has TRBV11-2 and TRBJ2-3; TRBD2 might be the D (5 bases). CDR1 and CDR2 (germline): SGHAT, FQNNGV. The CDR3 extends over 15 amino acids. Trimming left V 5 bases short and J 3 bases short, with 15 bases between. The CDR3 coding sequence is TGTGCCAGCAGCACCGGGGTAGGGTATACAGATACGCAGTATTTT. The encoded protein is CASSTGVGYTDTQYF. The entire variable domain, with the rest obtained from reference TRBV11-2 and TRBJ2-3, is as follows: EAGVAQSPRYKIIEKRQSVAFWCNPISGHATLYWYQQILGQGPKLLIQFQNNGVVDDSQLPKDRFSAERLKGVDSTLKIQPAKLEDSAVYLCASSTGVGYTDTQYFGPGTRLTVL.

The chain is built from TRBV7-9 and TRBJ2-7; 9 nucleotides line up with TRBD2. This CDR3 contains 15 residues. Unmatched junction bases numbered 4, after V lost 2 bases and J lost 2 bases. Germline lookup yields CDR1 SEHNR and CDR2 FQNEAQ (reference sequence). The CDR3 here is CASSLRREGTYEQYF. The CDR3 coding sequence is TGTGCCAGCAGCTTAAGGCGGGAGGGAACCTACGAGCAGTACTTC.

This clonotype was found many times. The chain combines TRBV30 with TRBJ2-3, with D unclear. CDR1 is GTSNPN and CDR2 is SVGIG in the germline V gene (reference sequence). The CDR3 length is 13 residues. The V end lost 2 bases, the J end lost 2 bases, and 8 bases lay between the germline ends. The CDR3 sequence: CAWSSLLTDTQYF. The CDR3 nucleotides read TGTGCCTGGAGTTCACTCCTCACAGATACGCAGTATTTT.